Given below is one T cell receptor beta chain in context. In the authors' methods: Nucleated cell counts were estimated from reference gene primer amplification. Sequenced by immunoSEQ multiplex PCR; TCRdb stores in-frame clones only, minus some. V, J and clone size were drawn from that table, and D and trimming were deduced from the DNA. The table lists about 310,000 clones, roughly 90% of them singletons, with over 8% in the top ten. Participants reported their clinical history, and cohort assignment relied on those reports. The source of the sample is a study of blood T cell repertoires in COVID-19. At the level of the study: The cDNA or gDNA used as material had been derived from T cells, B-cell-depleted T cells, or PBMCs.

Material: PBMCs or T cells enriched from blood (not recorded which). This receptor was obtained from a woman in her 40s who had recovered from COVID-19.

CDR3 region: CASSGQAGGPVADTQYF. The CDR3, as DNA: TGTGCCAGCAGTGGTCAGGCGGGGGGGCCGGTGGCAGATACGCAGTATTTT. V gene TRBV2 combines with J gene TRBJ2-3; 9 bases match TRBD2. The CDR3 has 17 amino acids. Losses at the gene ends were 4 bases for V and 4 bases for J; bases not matched to a gene: 12. Germline V gene sequence: CDR1 SNHLY, CDR2 FYNNEI.